This TCR beta chain was found in a study of cytomegalovirus exposure and HLA in healthy donors (dated by TCRdb to about 2017). Notes on the research overall: An earlier analysis of roughly 610 of the donors reported approximately 280 Gb of sequence data and 100 million to 120 million unique TCR beta sequences obtained from some 170 million T cells. In an earlier analysis of roughly 580 of the donors, high-throughput TCR beta sequencing was used to judge whether each TCR beta V gene segment behaved as functional or pseudogenic. An early release that covered about 640 HLA-typed donors contained approximately 300 gigabases of sequencing data and approximately 85 million unique TCR sequences. Along with the approximately 700-subject first cohort, a separate validation cohort of about 110 different subjects was used. Every repertoire in the discovery cohort had been generated on one and the same sequencing platform. Rather than drawing on any new phenotypic data, the later analysis identified candidate immune exposures from TCR beta sequences and the way those sequences occurred across donors. A few DR-DQ haplotypes were handled as single units for association and clustering because linkage in the cohort was strong. The genetic ancestry cluster associated with self-reported Caucasian donors included roughly four fifths of the roughly 410 genotyped donors. Genome-wide SNP genotypes for about three fifths of the roughly 670 donors were used in a later genetic analysis, which treated that subset as a discovery cohort. On average, over 200,000 unique TCR beta nucleotide sequences were sequenced per donor among a few hundred genotyped donors of the cohort, with roughly 18% of those sequences being non-productive. The number of donors typed differed by locus, with about 629-640 for A, B, C, DRB1 and DQB1, around 520 for DQA1, 600 to 610 for DPA1, and some 470 for DPB1. Donor age, sex, ethnicity and CMV serostatus were compiled together with the repertoire data. Both class I and class II loci were covered by HLA typing, at four-digit resolution. To predict cytomegalovirus infection status, the study combined high-throughput TCR immunosequencing, statistical association of individual TCRs with disease status, and machine learning. The study aimed to test whether signatures of past pathogen exposure could be identified by cataloging public T cell receptors. The study profiled the T cell repertoires of under 700 subjects by immunosequencing and related them to cytomegalovirus serostatus. A later analysis re-analyzed previously published TCR beta repertoires from several hundred donors and added high-resolution HLA genotyping to study TCR occurrence patterns. General findings and caveats noted by the study authors: The authors suggested that the approach could potentially be extended to other disease states and immunological phenotypes. The sequencing pipeline was judged likely to have produced a cluster of highly shared sequence variants as a technical artifact. Strong co-occurrence of HLA alleles, especially DR and DQ, made assigning TCR associations to individual alleles difficult. In an earlier analysis of approximately 600 of the donors, most TCR beta V segments were observed in productive rearrangements about 87% or about 30% of the time, broadly matching IMGT annotations. Cytomegalovirus status was reported to be diagnosed by the classifier with high specificity and sensitivity in both the original and validation cohorts. According to a later analysis, TCR association rates differed among HLA loci, with DRB1 alleles showing the most associated TCRs and HLA-C alleles showing the fewest. According to a later analysis, parvovirus B19, influenza, CMV and Epstein-Barr virus appeared linked to several top co-occurrence clusters. Most TCR sequences were seen in very few donors, while some public TCRs were found in many individuals. At a false discovery rate of 0.05, a later analysis linked around 15,000 TCR beta sequences to specific HLA alleles. The study listed 150 to 200 TCR beta chains as associated with cytomegalovirus. Some 16 rarely observed V segments, including chromosome 9 orphons, were excluded from the earlier analysis of some 590 of the donors because counts were too low. The only immune exposure information available for the cohort was CMV serostatus. This cohort had only TCR beta chains sequenced, and the lack of alpha or paired-chain data limited which features could be detected. Sequencing depth was assumed to be roughly uniform across donors in the presence/absence analyses, though that assumption may not hold. A few of the identified cytomegalovirus-associated TCR beta chains were confirmed in vitro to be specific for cytomegalovirus antigens. Because some donors lacked HLA typing at each locus, the association tests relied only on the typed subset. An association between a missense DCLRE1C variant and V-gene and J-gene trimming of TCR beta chains was found in a later genetic analysis and replicated in an independent cohort. According to a later analysis, most CMV-associated TCR beta chains appeared to be HLA-restricted, and the HLA associations seemed to be driven largely by CMV exposure. In a later genetic analysis, fewer N-insertions in productive TCRs were reported among donors in an Asian-associated ancestry cluster than the roughly 710-donor mean. The 87-base-pair reads could not distinguish some IMGT-functional V segments, including TRBV6-2 and TRBV6-3, so those segments were excluded. Correlated functional status among segregating V segments might be attributable to linkage disequilibrium, but an unknown experimental factor could not be ruled out. Compared with equally common non-associated chains, HLA-associated TCR beta chains in a later analysis were more clonally expanded and had lower generation probabilities. A further reported finding was that TCR beta sequences accurately predicted the HLA-A and HLA-B alleles for most subjects in the first cohort.

In total, roughly 710 healthy bone marrow donors made up the cohort. At the time of sampling, every cohort member was nominally healthy, though immune exposures that went unrecorded were likely present. The donor was CMV seropositive and was included in the group of about 290 seropositive cohort members. Every donor gave a peripheral blood sample, and the peripheral blood mononuclear cells from that sample were used for TCR beta sequencing. The Qiagen DNeasy Blood Extraction Kit was used to extract genomic DNA from the blood cell samples. Notes on this clone: Which antigen it targets is not known. The record has no base qualities; no much larger clone is one base away.

The receptor library was made with the immunoSEQ multiplex PCR assay. The multiplex PCR relied on a mix of 60 forward primers for TCR Vbeta segments and 13 reverse primers for TCR Jbeta segments. The CDR3 region of rearranged TCR beta genes was amplified from genomic DNA by a multiplex PCR assay. The Illumina HiSeq System was used to sequence the amplified TCR beta libraries as 87-base-pair reads. Concerning the study's data processing: A later analysis tallied around 87 million unique TCR beta chains across the roughly 610 repertoires, and some 10 million of those chains were shared by two or more donors. Raw reads were error-corrected and collapsed into unique sequences with a nearest-neighbor algorithm that merged closely related sequences to remove PCR and sequencing errors. CDR3 sequences were aligned to IMGT reference sequences to assign V, D and J gene segments. For a sequence to be retained, a match of at least six nucleotides was required to both a V gene segment and a J gene segment. A rearrangement counted as productive if the CDR3 had no stop codons and remained in frame with V and J, and every other rearrangement counted as non-productive. CDR3 was defined by IMGT convention, running from the second conserved V-encoded cysteine to the conserved J-encoded phenylalanine. Sequences without an unambiguous match to a single V gene segment were excluded from the earlier analysis of over 500 of the donors. An earlier analysis of several hundred of the donors classified V segments as functional when productive rearrangements were above 56.7% and as segregating when the standard deviation between donors was above 5%. A statistical classification framework was built to diagnose cytomegalovirus status from the catalog of TCR beta chain sequences. In a later analysis, TCR nucleotide sequences were compared against IMGT/GENE-DB human TR gene sequences so that V and J genes could be assigned. The TCRdist pipeline was used in a later analysis to assign CDR3 sequences and most-parsimonious VDJ recombination scenarios. In a later analysis, every TCR beta chain was defined by the combination of its CDR3 amino acid sequence and its V-gene family, and reads without a unique V-gene family were dropped. A later analysis removed 550 to 650 highly shared, low-generation-probability nucleotide sequences to deal with suspected cross-contamination and a sequencing artifact. For each public chain, a later analysis derived a clonal expansion index from normalized ranks of inferred template counts within each repertoire. In a later analysis, generation probabilities were computed with a VDJ recombination model fitted to out-of-frame rearrangements, and the resulting probabilities were checked against IGoR. Hypergeometric tests were used in a later analysis to score TCR-TCR, TCR-HLA and TCR-CMV co-occurrence, with a repertoire-size bias correction applied to the TCR pairs. To estimate false discovery rates, a later analysis permuted the HLA or CMV assignments 20 times. In a later analysis, co-occurring TCRs were grouped using DBSCAN, and TCRdist sequence similarity was added for clustering within HLA-allele-positive subsets. Repertoires with fewer than 30,000 or more than 120,000 public chains were left out of co-occurrence clustering, as were roughly five repertoires with anomalous nucleotide sharing. TCRdb limited this immuneACCESS table to in-frame rearrangements with V and J called. A share of clones is missing; checked studies link under half to unresolved V genes, and the rest is unexplained. V and J calls and clone size are those listed in that table; D and trimming were worked out from the DNA. Recorded for this sample are tens of thousands of clones; roughly two thirds of them occurred a single time. Clones ranked in the top ten supply approximately 5% of the sample.

CDR1 and CDR2, per the germline V gene, are SGHTA and FQGTGA. A distance of 8 bases separates the germline ends of V and J, which lose 0 bases and 3 bases respectively. The CDR3 starts with the cysteine, ends with the phenylalanine, and has 14 residues. Left in the record is the CDR3 DNA by itself, 42 bases read in frame from the first base. The source of this sequence is a man aged 55 to 70 in good health and CMV-seropositive. The V and J segments used are TRBV7-3 and TRBJ1-1; a tentative D call is TRBD1 (5 bases match). Sequencing input: PBMCs. DNA sequence: TGTGCCAGCAGCTTAACGTGGGGGGACACTGAAGCTTTCTTT. Its protein is CASSLTWGDTEAFF.